A single sample gave rise to the 16 T cell receptor beta chains below, sequenced in a study of cytomegalovirus exposure and HLA in healthy donors. The PCR had 60 Vbeta and 13 Jbeta primers. The protocol was immunoSEQ multiplex PCR, while the TCRdb copy is restricted to in-frame clones and leaves out a portion. The table has 150,000 to 200,000 clones, roughly 85% seen once. Sample: PBMCs. These receptors came from a woman aged 45-65 years in good health and CMV-seronegative.

This clone was seen only once. V usage is TRBV19 and J usage is TRBJ2-7, with TRBD2 matching over 10 bases. CDR3 length equals 17 residues. CDR1 and CDR2 (germline): LNHDA, SQIVND (reference sequence). V was clipped by 5 bases and J by 6 bases; unmatched bases: 16. The CDR3 sequence: CASSPSRTSGRSGEQYF. The CDR3, as DNA: TGTGCCAGTAGTCCGAGCCGGACTAGCGGCCGTTCGGGCGAGCAGTACTTC.

The gene calls are TRBV9 and TRBJ2-7, with D possibly TRBD2 on 6 matching bases. CDR3 size: 15 residues. Germline V gene sequence: CDR1 SGDLS, CDR2 YYNGEE. Trimming removed 4 bases at V and 0 bases at J, with 14 bases between. The CDR3 region is CASSQNSGSSYEQYF. CDR3 DNA: TGTGCCAGCAGCCAGAATAGCGGAAGCTCCTACGAGCAGTACTTC.

The gene calls are TRBV5-1 and TRBJ2-3, with D possibly being TRBD2 (6 bases). Germline CDR1 SGHRS, CDR2 YFSETQ. V lost 5 bases and J 1 base, leaving 14 bases between the germline ends. This CDR3 has 15 amino acids. The CDR3: CASSPGLRRTDTQYF. As DNA, the CDR3 is TGCGCCAGCAGTCCAGGACTACGGCGCACAGATACGCAGTATTTT.

This chain links TRBV27 with TRBJ1-2; 8 positions match TRBD1. CDR1 MNHEY and CDR2 SMNVEV come from the germline V gene (reference sequence). The ends lost 1 base at V and 7 bases at J; junction bases unmatched: 11. This CDR3 has 16 residues. This CDR3 reads CASSLYQGAASGGYTF. CDR3 DNA sequence: TGTGCCAGCAGTTTATACCAGGGGGCGGCCTCGGGTGGCTACACCTTC.

V is TRBV6-6 and J is TRBJ2-1, with 9 positions matching TRBD2. Trimming took 7 bases from V and 8 from J; bases not matched to a gene: 12. The CDR3 is made up of 15 amino acids. From germline, CDR1 is MNHNY and CDR2 SVGAGI (reference sequence). The CDR3 loop is CASKGREGSSDEQFF. DNA for the CDR3: TGTGCCAGCAAGGGGCGGGAGGGGAGTTCCGATGAGCAGTTCTTC.

The CDR3 nucleotides are TGTGCCAGCAGCCCCAGGGCCTCCTACGAGCAGTACTTC. Its protein product is CASSPRASYEQYF. The rearrangement joins TRBV27 to TRBJ2-7; D may be TRBD1 (5 bases). The CDR3 length is 13 residues. V was pared by 6 bases and J by 0 bases, with 9 bases between. Germline CDR1 is MNHEY and CDR2 is SMNVEV (reference sequence).

This clone was recorded once. J is TRBJ2-5 and V is TRBV7-9; TRBD1 is a possible D gene (5 bases). In germline, CDR1 is SEHNR, CDR2 FQNEAQ (reference sequence). Trimming left V 5 bases short and J 2 bases short, with 15 bases between. The CDR3 is 15 amino acids. The CDR3 loop is CASSPYLDRQETQYF. The CDR3 nucleotides are TGTGCCAGCAGCCCATATTTAGACAGACAAGAGACCCAGTACTTC.

The chain couples TRBV11-2 to TRBJ2-2; 8 bases match TRBD1. The J segment lost 3 bases and the V segment lost 3 bases, leaving 3 bases of the junction unmatched. There are 15 residues in the CDR3. The germline gives CDR1 SGHAT, CDR2 FQNNGV. The CDR3 DNA reads as TGTGCCAGCAGCTTCCTGGACAGGGACACCGGGGAGCTGTTTTTT. Amino acids: CASSFLDRDTGELFF.

The V call is TRBV5-1, the J call TRBJ1-2, with 7 bases fitting TRBD1. V lost 2 bases to trimming and J lost 8 bases; unmatched junction nucleotides: 3. The CDR3 spans 12 residues. The germline V gene encodes CDR1 SGHRS and CDR2 YFSETQ. CDR3 protein: CASSLDRVGYTF. The CDR3 DNA reads TGCGCCAGCAGCTTAGACAGGGTCGGCTACACCTTC.

The sample holds one count of this clone. The chain uses TRBV5-5 and TRBJ2-7; 9 bases match TRBD1. The CDR3 has 14 amino acids. J was trimmed by 2 bases and V by 7 bases; bases with no gene match: 7. The germline V gene has CDR1 SGHKS and CDR2 YYEKEE (reference sequence). The CDR3 reads CASYRDRVTYEQYF. Written as DNA, the CDR3 is TGTGCCAGCTACAGGGACAGGGTCACCTACGAGCAGTACTTC.

The rearrangement links TRBV7-9 to TRBJ1-4; D not resolved. This CDR3 region has 14 residues. Trimming took 5 bases from V and 0 from J, leaving 7 bases between them. Germline V gives CDR1 SEHNR, CDR2 FQNEAQ (reference sequence). This CDR3 is CASSTHTTNEKLFF. CDR3 coding DNA: TGTGCCAGCAGCACTCATACAACTAATGAAAAACTGTTTTTT.

V gene TRBV18 combines with J gene TRBJ1-1; D unresolved. The length of the CDR3 is 14 residues. The V gene's germline CDR1 is KGHSH and CDR2 LQKENI. V was shortened by 4 bases and J by 0 bases, with 9 bases between the two germline ends. The CDR3: CASSRTGMNTEAFF. CDR3 sequence (DNA): TGTGCCAGCTCACGGACGGGGATGAACACTGAAGCTTTCTTT.

The chain is built from TRBV19 and TRBJ2-1; D perhaps matches TRBD2 (5 bases). Per the germline V gene, CDR1 is LNHDA and CDR2 is SQIVND (reference sequence). This CDR3 contains 17 residues. With 3 bases removed from V and 0 bases from J, the gap between germline ends came to 15 bases. For the CDR3, the DNA is TGTGCCAGTAGTATCGATTTAAGCGGTCGCTCCTACAATGAGCAGTTCTTC. It is translated as CASSIDLSGRSYNEQFF.

This rearrangement joins TRBV6-4 to TRBJ2-1; 9 positions agree with TRBD2. V gave up 0 bases and J gave up 8 bases; unmatched junction bases: 5. This CDR3 has 15 amino acids. Germline-derived CDR1 and CDR2 are MRHNA and SNTAGT. CDR3 region: CASSDSSSGKHEQFF. The CDR3 DNA sequence: TGTGCCAGCAGTGACTCGTCTAGCGGGAAACATGAGCAGTTCTTC.

The V and J genes are TRBV6-6 and TRBJ2-7; D not resolved. The CDR3 consists of 15 residues. Germline CDR1 MNHNY, CDR2 SVGAGI (reference sequence). The V gene lost 0 bases and the J gene lost 0 bases, with 9 bases spanning the gap. The CDR3 coding sequence is TGTGCCAGCAGTTACTCTAGCCCCCTCTCCTACGAGCAGTACTTC. Amino acid sequence: CASSYSSPLSYEQYF.

This clone was observed once. J is TRBJ2-1 and V is TRBV4-1, with 14 bases aligning to TRBD2. The germline V gene encodes CDR1 MGHRA and CDR2 YSYEKL. CDR3 length: 18 residues. The V segment lost 4 bases and the J segment 8 bases; nucleotides outside the gene matches: 13. The CDR3 region has the DNA TGCGCCAGCAGCCTCGTTCCCCCGGGACTAGCGGGAGTGGATGAGCAGTTCTTC. Amino acid sequence: CASSLVPPGLAGVDEQFF.